Below, 27 T cell receptor beta chains from the same sample are listed, as sequenced in a study of OX40 agonist ivuxolimab in advanced cancers. Measured with immunoSEQ multiplex PCR; TCRdb has only the in-frame clones, and not every one. The sample comprises 70,000 to 85,000 clones, 85% of which are singletons, and almost 6% rests with the top ten. This sample comprised CD4+ or CD8+ T cells sorted from blood, obtained in a trial of the OX40 agonist ivuxolimab. All receptors derive from an adult with an advanced solid tumor such as melanoma, head and neck, liver or kidney cancer.

This clone was counted between two and nine times. The chain couples TRBV18 to TRBJ1-1, with 7 bases that match TRBD1. Germline lookup yields CDR1 KGHSH and CDR2 LQKENI. Trimming removed 3 bases from V and 4 bases from J; junction bases left unmatched: 5. This CDR3 has 14 residues. The CDR3 coding sequence is TGTGCCAGCTCACCGACAGGGAGGGGCACTGAAGCTTTCTTT. Encoded protein: CASSPTGRGTEAFF. The full variable domain, with the rest looked up from reference TRBV18 and TRBJ1-1, is NAGVMQNPRHLVRRRGQEARLRCSPMKGHSHVYWYRQLPEEGLKFMVYLQKENIIDESGMPKERFSAEFPKEGPSILRIQQVVRGDSAAYFCASSPTGRGTEAFFGQGTRLTVV.

The J gene is TRBJ1-1, the V gene TRBV5-1, with D perhaps matching TRBD1 (5 bases). Trimming stripped 0 bases from V and 4 bases from J, with 10 bases between. The CDR3 is 14 residues long. CDR1 and CDR2 (germline): SGHRS, YFSETQ. CDR3 sequence: CASSLARVGTEAFF. The CDR3 DNA reads as TGCGCCAGCAGCTTGGCCAGGGTGGGCACTGAAGCTTTCTTT.

J is TRBJ2-1 and V is TRBV5-1; D not resolved. This CDR3 contains 11 residues. Trimming cost V 4 bases and J 5 bases, with 4 bases left between them. Per germline, CDR1 SGHRS and CDR2 YFSETQ. Written as DNA, the CDR3 is TGCGCCAGCAGCGAGGACAATGAGCAGTTCTTC. Amino acids: CASSEDNEQFF.

V gene TRBV7-9 combines with J gene TRBJ2-2, with D uncertain. CDR1 and CDR2 (germline): SEHNR, FQNEAQ (reference sequence). The CDR3 totals 12 residues. Trimming cost V 1 base and J 6 bases, with 3 bases left between them. CDR3 in amino acids: CASSLGSGELFF. The CDR3 coding sequence is TGTGCCAGCAGCTTAGGATCCGGGGAGCTGTTTTTT. Full variable domain (missing parts from reference TRBV7-9 and TRBJ2-2): DTGVSQNPRHKITKRGQNVTFRCDPISEHNRLYWYRQTLGQGPEFLTYFQNEAQLEKSRLLSDRFSAERPKGSFSTLEIQRTEQGDSAMYLCASSLGSGELFFGEGSRLTVL.

This clone showed up just once. The chain combines TRBV11-2 with TRBJ1-1, with D possibly matching TRBD1 (5 bases). V was cut by 5 bases and J by 8 bases, with 12 bases left in between. This CDR3 contains 12 residues. The germline V gene encodes CDR1 SGHAT and CDR2 FQNNGV. The CDR3, as DNA: TGTGCCAGCAGCGCCCTCTCAGGGGAAGCTTTCTTT. This encodes CASSALSGEAFF. Full variable domain (rest looked up from reference TRBV11-2 and TRBJ1-1): EAGVAQSPRYKIIEKRQSVAFWCNPISGHATLYWYQQILGQGPKLLIQFQNNGVVDDSQLPKDRFSAERLKGVDSTLKIQPAKLEDSAVYLCASSALSGEAFFGQGTRLTVV.

This clone has only one observation. This chain uses TRBV10-2 with TRBJ1-2, with D uncertain. The CDR3 runs 14 residues. V was pared by 8 bases and J by 2 bases, with 15 bases between. The germline V gene has CDR1 WSHSY and CDR2 SAAADI. CDR3 residues: CASLRLDPNYGYTF. The DNA for the CDR3 is TGCGCCAGCCTTAGACTAGACCCCAACTATGGCTACACCTTC.

The genes are TRBV5-6 and TRBJ2-7; D is uncertain. Deletions cut 0 bases from V and 0 bases from J, with 7 bases between. CDR1 is SGHDT and CDR2 is YYEEEE in the germline V gene. The CDR3 has 14 residues. In nucleotides, the CDR3 is TGTGCCAGCAGCTTGGTCCAGGACTCCTACGAGCAGTACTTC. This codes for CASSLVQDSYEQYF.

V gene TRBV15 combines with J gene TRBJ1-1, with TRBD1 matching 8 bases. The CDR3 consists of 16 residues. V lost 0 bases, J lost 2 bases, and 5 bases stayed unmatched. Germline V gene data show CDR1 as LNHNV and CDR2 as YYDKDF (reference sequence). The CDR3 here is CATSRDDRGPNTEAFF. For the CDR3, the DNA is TGTGCCACCAGCAGAGATGACAGGGGCCCCAACACTGAAGCTTTCTTT.

This chain links TRBV15 with TRBJ2-7; D may match TRBD1 or TRBD2 (5 bases each). Trimming shortened V by 3 bases and J by 5 bases, and 11 bases separated the two germline ends. The CDR3 extends over 13 amino acids. The germline V gene has CDR1 LNHNV and CDR2 YYDKDF (reference sequence). CDR3: CATSSGGRNEQYV. The CDR3 DNA sequence: TGTGCCACCAGCAGTGGGGGTAGGAACGAGCAGTACGTC.

V is TRBV10-2 and J is TRBJ1-2; unclear D gene. The CDR3 contains 11 residues. V dropped 4 bases and J dropped 5 bases, with 5 bases sitting between them. The germline gives CDR1 WSHSY, CDR2 SAAADI. The CDR3 reads CASSVVYGYTF. In nucleotides, the CDR3 is TGCGCCAGCAGTGTGGTGTATGGCTACACCTTC.

This chain uses TRBV27 with TRBJ1-5, with D unresolved. The germline V and J ends were trimmed by 2 bases and 3 bases, with 11 bases remaining between them. The germline V gene has CDR1 MNHEY and CDR2 SMNVEV (reference sequence). This CDR3 is 15 amino acids long. For the CDR3, the DNA is TGTGCCAGCAGTTTAGGTTACGGGTTCAATCAGCCCCAGCATTTT. Its protein product is CASSLGYGFNQPQHF.

The V gene is TRBV29-1, the J gene TRBJ1-1; D may be TRBD1 (5 bases). CDR3 length equals 12 residues. The germline CDR1 and CDR2 sequences are SQVTM and ANQGSEA. Trimming cost V 7 bases and J 4 bases, with 13 bases left between them. The CDR3 coding sequence is TGCAGCGGGGGGACGGTGATCACTGAAGCTTTCTTT. This translates into CSGGTVITEAFF.

The V and J genes are TRBV19 and TRBJ2-5; D gene ambiguous. Trimming left V 4 bases short and J 4 bases short, with 16 bases between. Germline loops: CDR1 LNHDA, CDR2 SQIVND (reference sequence). The CDR3 consists of 15 residues. The CDR3 nucleotides read TGTGCCAGTAGTACGGGCGGTGCACGTCGAGAGACCCAGTACTTC. Its translation: CASSTGGARRETQYF.

This chain joins TRBV6-1 and TRBJ1-4; D not resolved. Germline values: CDR1 MNHNS, CDR2 SASEGT. This CDR3 is built from 15 residues. Trimming took 7 bases from V and 5 from J, leaving 17 bases between them. CDR3 coding DNA: TGTGCCAGCAAAGTACAGCGCCAGCCCAATGAAAAACTGTTTTTT. It codes for CASKVQRQPNEKLFF.

The chain carries TRBV15 and TRBJ2-7; D might be TRBD2 (5 bases). CDR3 length: 15 amino acids. Trimming pared 0 bases from V and 2 bases from J, leaving 11 bases between. Germline V CDR1 and CDR2: LNHNV, YYDKDF (reference sequence). Here the CDR3 reads CATSRDRTGTYEQYF. CDR3 DNA: TGTGCCACCAGCAGAGATCGGACTGGCACCTACGAGCAGTACTTC.

The CDR3 here is CASSGLTDTQYF. CDR3 DNA: TGTGCCTCTAGCGGTCTCACAGATACGCAGTATTTT. V usage is TRBV11-3 and J usage is TRBJ2-3; 7 nucleotides line up with TRBD2. With 11 bases clipped from V and 2 bases from J, the junction kept 4 bases outside the gene matches. Per germline, CDR1 SGHNT and CDR2 YENEEA. The CDR3 covers 12 residues.

The chain links TRBV27 to TRBJ1-2; 7 bases fit TRBD1. V lost 6 bases to trimming and J lost 4 bases; unmatched junction nucleotides: 14. CDR1 is MNHEY and CDR2 is SMNVEV in the germline V gene (reference sequence). The CDR3 is made up of 16 amino acids. The CDR3, as DNA: TGTGCCAGCAGGCCTACGGGCCCCGGGACAGCCTATGGCTACACCTTC. Translating it yields CASRPTGPGTAYGYTF.

The CDR3 is CASSPGTGGVNEQFF. CDR3 DNA: TGCGCCAGCAGCCCCGGGACAGGAGGAGTCAATGAGCAGTTCTTC. The rearrangement links TRBV5-1 to TRBJ2-1, with 8 nucleotides matching TRBD1. J was trimmed by 6 bases and V by 4 bases; bases with no gene match: 9. This CDR3 comprises 15 residues. Germline CDR1 SGHRS, CDR2 YFSETQ.

This chain links TRBV6-1 with TRBJ1-1, with unresolved D. The germline gives CDR1 MNHNS, CDR2 SASEGT. This CDR3 region has 11 residues. V lost 7 bases to trimming and J lost 6 bases, with 9 bases between them. The CDR3 loop is CASTRTAEAFF. CDR3 in DNA: TGTGCCAGCACTAGAACCGCTGAAGCTTTCTTT.

The chain joins TRBV28 to TRBJ1-5; possible D gene TRBD1, 6 bases. Germline V CDR1 and CDR2: MDHEN, SYDVKM. Between the trimmed V and J ends, which lost 2 bases and 7 bases, there was a span of 15 bases. The CDR3 is made up of 15 amino acids. The CDR3 bases are TGTGCCAGCAGTTTAGGGAGGGGGGCGAAACAGCCCCAGCATTTT. This codes for CASSLGRGAKQPQHF. The complete variable domain, with remaining parts taken from reference TRBV28 and TRBJ1-5, reads DVKVTQSSRYLVKRTGEKVFLECVQDMDHENMFWYRQDPGLGLRLIYFSYDVKMKEKGDIPEGYSVSREKKERFSLILESASTNQTSMYLCASSLGRGAKQPQHFGDGTRLSIL.

This clone was seen a few times. The chain joins TRBV7-9 to TRBJ2-3, with D maybe TRBD2 (5 bases). Germline CDR1 and CDR2: SEHNR and FQNEAQ (reference sequence). The CDR3 length is 17 residues. Trimming left V 1 base short and J 1 base short, with 15 bases between. DNA for the CDR3: TGTGCCAGCAGCTTAGGGCGGGCCGGCAGTCGCACAGATACGCAGTATTTT. Amino acids: CASSLGRAGSRTDTQYF.

The gene calls are TRBV4-3 and TRBJ2-1; maybe TRBD2 (6 bases). The CDR3 consists of 14 residues. Germline-derived CDR1 and CDR2 are LGHNA and YSLEER. V dropped 6 bases and J dropped 2 bases, with 11 bases sitting between them. The CDR3 DNA reads as TGCGCCAGCAGTTCGTCGGGAGCCTACAATGAGCAGTTCTTC. This translates into CASSSSGAYNEQFF.

The V call is TRBV5-1, the J call TRBJ2-3, with a weak D call TRBD1 (6 bases). Germline CDR1 and CDR2: SGHRS and YFSETQ. The CDR3 loop spans 15 amino acids. Trimming removed 0 bases from V and 1 base from J, with 9 bases in between. Here the CDR3 DNA reads TGCGCCAGCAGCTTGGTGGCAGGGGGCACAGATACGCAGTATTTT. This codes for CASSLVAGGTDTQYF.

This chain links TRBV7-9 with TRBJ1-2, with 7 bases fitting TRBD1. This CDR3 is built from 11 residues. The J segment lost 7 bases and the V segment lost 5 bases, leaving 1 base of the junction unmatched. Germline CDR1 reads SEHNR; CDR2 reads FQNEAQ (reference sequence). The DNA of the CDR3 is TGTGCCAGCAGCCACAGGGGTGGCTACACCTTC. Translated, it gives CASSHRGGYTF.

V and J are TRBV19 and TRBJ2-2; the match to TRBD1 covers 9 bases. V trimming: 10 bases; J trimming: 3 bases; junction bases outside the gene matches: 9. The germline CDR1 and CDR2 sequences are LNHDA and SQIVND (reference sequence). The CDR3 is 15 amino acids. Written as DNA, the CDR3 is TGTGCCACCAAAGGGGGACAGGGCGACACCGGGGAGCTGTTTTTT. Translation: CATKGGQGDTGELFF.

V usage is TRBV30 and J usage is TRBJ2-3, with 7 bases lining up with TRBD2. There are 18 residues in the CDR3. Germline V gene data show CDR1 as GTSNPN and CDR2 as SVGIG (reference sequence). With 0 bases clipped from V and 5 bases from J, the junction kept 17 bases outside the gene matches. The DNA of the CDR3 is TGTGCCTGGAGTGTCCGCCTGATAGCGGGTGGGAATATAGATACGCAGTATTTT. This translates into CAWSVRLIAGGNIDTQYF.

J is TRBJ1-1 and V is TRBV7-9; D call uncertain. This CDR3 has 14 amino acids. V lost 1 base to trimming and J lost 0 bases, with 6 bases between them. Germline V gene lookup returns CDR1 SEHNR and CDR2 FQNEAQ (reference sequence). In nucleotides, the CDR3 is TGTGCCAGCAGCTTAGGGACCATGAACACTGAAGCTTTCTTT. The encoded protein is CASSLGTMNTEAFF.